This T cell receptor (beta chain) emerged from a study of cytomegalovirus exposure and HLA in healthy donors. Study-level background: Among about 179 million T cells, an earlier analysis found about 100 million unique TCR beta sequences.

The study's findings and limits: The study recorded over 150 TCR beta chains that were cytomegalovirus-associated. Later analysis suggested links between common viral pathogens and several top significant clusters. In an earlier analysis, productive rearrangement rates for most beta V segments clustered near 87% or 30%.

In regard to this clone: Its matching antigen is unknown.

The germline CDR1 and CDR2 sequences are MDHEN and SYDVKM. J was trimmed by 1 base and V by 5 bases; bases with no gene match: 10. The CDR3 is 16 residues long. The PCR employed 60 Vbeta primers together with 13 Jbeta primers. Repertoires were generated with immunoSEQ multiplex PCR, while TCRdb's copy carries only in-frame clones and drops some. This table holds approximately 76,000 clones, over 60% found once. The specimen sequenced was PBMCs. The chain employs TRBV28 and TRBJ1-1; TRBD1 aligns across 7 bases. The clonotype originates from a woman aged 40 to 55 in good health and CMV-seropositive. CDR3 nucleotide sequence: TGTGCCAGCAGTCGTGGGGCAGGGGGTTCGAACACTGAAGCTTTCTTT. This encodes CASSRGAGGSNTEAFF.